The present T cell receptor beta chain was sequenced within a study of identical twins. Trimming stripped 5 bases from V and 4 bases from J, with 16 bases between. The CDR3 is made up of 15 amino acids. Per the germline V gene, CDR1 is MRHNA and CDR2 is SNTAGT. TCRdb used MiXCR to reprocess the 5' RACE reads, holding one entry per CDR3 protein. The sample contains a few hundred thousand distinct CDR3 sequences, about 8.3% of which appear only once. In regard to this clonotype: A much larger clone is a single base away; this may be a read error.

The sample was also linked to a second study, of yellow fever vaccine responses in identical twins.

V gene TRBV6-4 combines with J gene TRBJ2-3, with D tentatively TRBD1 (6 bases). The receptor was isolated from a woman under 30 in good health. What was sequenced was CD8+ T cells sorted from blood. Here the CDR3 DNA reads TGTGCCAGCAGTTCCGGGACACGGAGCGCAGATACGCAGTATTTT. Encoded protein: CASSSGTRSADTQYF.